Each of the 2 T cell receptor beta chains below was sequenced from the same sample in a study of T cells in Graves' hyperthyroidism and ophthalmopathy. Amplified TCR beta CDR3 regions came from RNA transcripts. The HTBI primer set served for first-round RT-PCR of the TCR CDR3. TCRdb fed the multiplex PCR reads into MiXCR, producing one record per CDR3 protein. The repertoire consists of more than 300,000 distinct CDR3 sequences, with about 18% occurring once and the leading ten covering less than 45%. Sequenced material: blood. These receptor sequences come from a man younger than 30 with Graves' ophthalmopathy.

This clonotype was seen more than once but under ten times. This rearrangement joins TRBV19 to TRBJ2-3; tentatively, D is TRBD2 (5 bases). The CDR3 consists of 14 residues. Germline CDR1 is LNHDA and CDR2 is SQIVND (reference sequence). V gave up 3 bases and J gave up 4 bases, with 11 bases separating them. This chain's CDR3 is CASSIGGSPDTQYF. The CDR3 nucleotides are TGTGCCAGTAGTATTGGTGGGAGCCCAGATACGCAGTATTTT.

This clonotype was found many times. V usage is TRBV7-9 and J usage is TRBJ2-3; 8 nucleotides line up with TRBD1. Germline CDR1 and CDR2: SEHNR and FQNEAQ (reference sequence). With V trimmed by 5 bases and J by 1 base, 8 bases remained unmatched. The CDR3 covers 16 residues. CDR3 sequence (DNA): TGTGCCAGCAGCGGCCGGGGACAGGCGGGCACAGATACGCAGTATTTT. Protein sequence: CASSGRGQAGTDTQYF.